These 30 T cell receptor beta chains were sequenced from one sample in a study of beta chain features in type 1 diabetes. Reverse transcription of all isolated RNA meant that expressed TCRB transcripts were sequenced. This table comes from immunoSEQ multiplex PCR, and its TCRdb copy is limited to in-frame clones, with some not included. The repertoire holds more than 300,000 clones, 9.3% seen once, with 1% in the top ten. Study-level results: In all four CD4+ subsets, TCRB CDR3 length was significantly, moderately reduced in type 1 diabetes.

These receptors are not linked to any known antigen. Sequencing was carried out using central memory CD4+ T cells from blood. The receptors here all came from a man aged 25 to 40 with type 1 diabetes.

This clone has ten or more counts. V and J are TRBV6-6 and TRBJ1-1; no clear D gene. Trimming cost V 5 bases and J 6 bases, with 16 bases left between them. The CDR3 length is 14 residues. Germline CDR1 MNHNY, CDR2 SVGAGI (reference sequence). In nucleotides, the CDR3 is TGTGCCAGCAGTGGACCGGAGCGTGGGCCTGAAGCTTTCTTT. Residues: CASSGPERGPEAFF.

This clone was found many times. The chain combines TRBV5-4 with TRBJ2-1; 12 bases line up with TRBD2. CDR3 length equals 16 residues. Germline V gene data show CDR1 as SGHNT and CDR2 as YYREEE (reference sequence). Trimming took 0 bases from V and 8 from J; bases not matched to a gene: 6. In DNA, the CDR3 is TGTGCCAGCAGCTTGGCCAGACTAGCGGGGGCCGATGAGCAGTTCTTC. Amino acids: CASSLARLAGADEQFF.

There are a few counts of this clone. This chain connects TRBV5-1 to TRBJ1-6; possible D gene TRBD1, 6 bases. From germline, CDR1 is SGHRS and CDR2 YFSETQ. V lost 2 bases and J 8 bases, leaving 11 bases between the germline ends. CDR3 size: 14 residues. CDR3 sequence reads: CASSLGQYYSPLHF. The CDR3 nucleotides read TGCGCCAGCAGCTTAGGACAGTACTATTCACCCCTCCACTTT.

The V gene is TRBV5-6, the J gene TRBJ2-7; TRBD2 matches 8 bases. The CDR3 is 14 amino acids. Germline V gives CDR1 SGHDT, CDR2 YYEEEE. The junction had 6 bases not matched to a gene; V was cut back by 4 bases and J by 3 bases. The CDR3 coding sequence is TGTGCCAGCAGCACGGGACTAGAATTCTACGAGCAGTACTTC. Amino acid sequence: CASSTGLEFYEQYF.

This clone came up a few times. The chain recombines TRBV4-3 with TRBJ2-6; D uncertain. Germline V lookup: CDR1 LGHNA, CDR2 YSLEER. The CDR3 is 17 residues long. Trimming left V 0 bases short and J 4 bases short, with 13 bases between. This CDR3 is CASSQDVGQAGANVLTF. CDR3 bases: TGCGCCAGCAGCCAAGATGTAGGTCAAGCCGGGGCCAACGTCCTGACTTTC.

The sample holds many counts of this clone. The chain combines TRBV6-4 with TRBJ2-1, with TRBD1 matching 7 bases. Unmatched junction bases numbered 5, after V lost 3 bases and J lost 6 bases. The germline V gene encodes CDR1 MRHNA and CDR2 SNTAGT. This CDR3 region has 14 residues. The CDR3 sequence is CASSETGMGNEQFF. CDR3 sequence (DNA): TGTGCCAGCAGTGAGACAGGGATGGGCAATGAGCAGTTCTTC.

The chain carries TRBV5-8 and TRBJ2-5; 11 nucleotides line up with TRBD1. V gave up 4 bases and J gave up 3 bases; unmatched junction bases: 5. CDR3 length equals 15 residues. Germline V gene lookup returns CDR1 SGHTS and CDR2 YDEGEE. The CDR3 loop reads CASSRWTGGEETQYF. CDR3 in DNA: TGTGCCAGCAGCAGATGGACAGGGGGCGAAGAGACCCAGTACTTC.

V and J are TRBV7-2 and TRBJ2-7; TRBD2 aligns across 8 bases. The CDR3 sequence is 15 residues long. Trimming cost V 1 base and J 5 bases; bases outside gene matches: 7. The V gene's germline CDR1 is SGHTA and CDR2 FQGNSA. CDR3 protein: CASSLEPGGPHEQYF. The CDR3 DNA reads TGTGCCAGCAGCTTAGAGCCGGGGGGGCCCCACGAGCAGTACTTC. Full variable domain (missing parts from reference TRBV7-2 and TRBJ2-7): GAGVSQSPSNKVTEKGKDVELRCDPISGHTALYWYRQSLGQGLEFLIYFQGNSAPDKSGLPSDRFSAERTGGSVSTLTIQRTQQEDSAVYLCASSLEPGGPHEQYFGPGTRLTVT.

The CDR3 DNA follows: TGTGCCAGCAGCAAACCGAGGGCCGGGGAGCTGTTTTTT. Encoded protein: CASSKPRAGELFF. This chain joins TRBV7-8 and TRBJ2-2; D might be TRBD2 (5 bases). Trimming took off 5 bases at V and 6 bases at J, with 10 bases between the two ends. The CDR3 is made up of 13 amino acids. The germline V gene has CDR1 SGHVS and CDR2 FQNEAQ.

This clone has just a few counts. The rearrangement joins TRBV9 to TRBJ2-2; TRBD2 agrees at 8 bases. The CDR3 is made up of 16 amino acids. V lost 1 base to trimming and J lost 3 bases; unmatched junction nucleotides: 5. Germline CDR1 reads SGDLS; CDR2 reads YYNGEE. CDR3 sequence: CASSVNSGVDTGELFF. The CDR3, as DNA: TGTGCCAGCAGCGTAAATAGCGGGGTCGACACCGGGGAGCTGTTTTTT.

This clone was seen only a few times. The chain links TRBV11-2 to TRBJ2-3; 11 bases line up with TRBD2. The V and J ends lost 4 bases and 1 base, in that order; junction bases with no gene match: 4. Germline assignment: CDR1 SGHAT and CDR2 FQNNGV. The CDR3 spans 16 residues. The CDR3 nucleotides are TGTGCCAGCAGCTATGCGGGACTAGCGGGCACAGATACGCAGTATTTT. Residues: CASSYAGLAGTDTQYF.

The table lists this clone with a few counts. The genes are TRBV11-2 and TRBJ2-7, with no clear D. Germline CDR1 reads SGHAT; CDR2 reads FQNNGV. Trimming took 1 base from V and 3 from J, leaving 7 bases between them. The CDR3 is 13 amino acids. The CDR3 loop reads CASSLGQVYEQYF. The CDR3 nucleotides read TGTGCCAGCAGCTTAGGGCAGGTCTACGAGCAGTACTTC.

The chain is built from TRBV5-6 and TRBJ2-3, with 8 bases that match TRBD2. V was clipped by 7 bases and J by 2 bases; unmatched bases: 12. This CDR3 contains 16 residues. Germline CDR1 SGHDT, CDR2 YYEEEE. CDR3 loop: CASALAGGNPTDTQYF. In DNA form, the CDR3 reads TGTGCCAGCGCCCTGGCGGGGGGTAACCCCACAGATACGCAGTATTTT.

The sample holds a few counts of this clone. This chain joins TRBV7-2 and TRBJ2-1; a possible D gene is TRBD1 (5 bases). The germline gives CDR1 SGHTA, CDR2 FQGNSA. The germline V and J ends were trimmed by 3 bases and 3 bases, with 12 bases remaining between them. The CDR3 has 15 residues. CDR3: CASSFTVRDYNEQFF. CDR3 nucleotides: TGTGCCAGCAGCTTTACGGTCAGGGACTACAATGAGCAGTTCTTC.

The chain combines TRBV4-3 with TRBJ1-2, with TRBD1 matching 11 bases. Germline CDR1 and CDR2: LGHNA and YSLEER. The V segment lost 0 bases and the J segment 8 bases; nucleotides outside the gene matches: 8. The CDR3 extends over 16 amino acids. CDR3 nucleotides: TGCGCCAGCAGCCAAGATTTAGGACAGGGGGCGGGCGGCTACACCTTC. The encoded protein is CASSQDLGQGAGGYTF.

V and J are TRBV28 and TRBJ1-2, with a weak D call TRBD1 (6 bases). Germline values: CDR1 MDHEN, CDR2 SYDVKM. This CDR3 has 14 residues. Trimming removed 6 bases from V and 5 bases from J, with 16 bases in between. CDR3 in DNA: TGTGCCAGCAGACAAGGGGGGGCTAGTTATGGCTACACCTTC. The encoded protein is CASRQGGASYGYTF.

This clone was picked up a small number of times. The rearrangement links TRBV9 to TRBJ2-3; 8 bases agree with TRBD2. The CDR3 is made up of 14 amino acids. J gave up 5 bases and V 3 bases, and 5 bases lay outside the gene matches. The germline CDR1 and CDR2 sequences are SGDLS and YYNGEE. The CDR3 loop is CASSAPAGEDTQYF. As DNA, the CDR3 is TGTGCCAGCAGCGCTCCAGCGGGGGAAGATACGCAGTATTTT.

This clone was detected only a few times. The chain carries TRBV15 and TRBJ1-2; D not resolved. Germline assignment: CDR1 LNHNV and CDR2 YYDKDF (reference sequence). With 0 bases removed from V and 7 bases from J, the gap between germline ends came to 18 bases. The CDR3 runs to 16 residues. The chain's CDR3 is CATSREADPRFGGYTF. In DNA form, the CDR3 reads TGTGCCACCAGCAGAGAAGCGGACCCCAGATTCGGTGGCTACACCTTC. The full variable domain, rest sourced from reference TRBV15 and TRBJ1-2, is DAMVIQNPRYQVTQFGKPVTLSCSQTLNHNVMYWYQQKSSQAPKLLFHYYDKDFNNEADTPDNFQSRRPNTSFCFLDIRSPGLGDTAMYLCATSREADPRFGGYTFGSGTRLTVV.

The chain links TRBV6-6 to TRBJ1-2; the D gene is possibly TRBD1 (6 bases). Germline lookup yields CDR1 MNHNY and CDR2 SVGAGI (reference sequence). The CDR3 length is 12 residues. V was clipped by 8 bases and J by 3 bases, with 10 bases between them. CDR3 nucleotides: TGTGCCAGCCGGGAGGGGGACTATGGCTACACCTTC. Its protein is CASREGDYGYTF.

V is TRBV5-1 and J is TRBJ2-5; weak D call: TRBD1 (6 bases). CDR3 length equals 14 residues. V lost 4 bases, J lost 2 bases, and 12 bases lay in between. CDR1 SGHRS and CDR2 YFSETQ come from the germline V gene. The DNA of the CDR3 is TGCGCCAGCAGCCCAGGGGCTAAACAAGAGACCCAGTACTTC. This encodes CASSPGAKQETQYF. The entire variable domain, with the rest obtained from reference TRBV5-1 and TRBJ2-5, is as follows: KAGVTQTPRYLIKTRGQQVTLSCSPISGHRSVSWYQQTPGQGLQFLFEYFSETQRNKGNFPGRFSGRQFSNSRSEMNVSTLELGDSALYLCASSPGAKQETQYFGPGTRLLVL.

The V and J genes are TRBV30 and TRBJ1-2; no firm D call. V lost 5 bases and J 0 bases, leaving 10 bases between the germline ends. CDR1 GTSNPN and CDR2 SVGIG come from the germline V gene (reference sequence). The CDR3 consists of 13 residues. CDR3 sequence reads: CAWSFIPNYGYTF. CDR3 bases: TGTGCCTGGTCTTTCATCCCTAACTATGGCTACACCTTC.

The rearrangement uses TRBV11-2 and TRBJ1-6, with no clear D. This CDR3 contains 13 residues. V was cut by 0 bases and J by 16 bases, with 13 bases left in between. The germline gives CDR1 SGHAT, CDR2 FQNNGV. The CDR3 sequence: CASSLEFGDWLHF. The CDR3 nucleotides read TGTGCCAGCAGCTTAGAGTTCGGAGACTGGCTCCACTTT.

A word on this clone: Different DNA sequences within this sample yield the same CDR3. The V gene is TRBV5-1, the J gene TRBJ2-5; TRBD1 matches at 9 bases. This CDR3 region has 14 residues. The ends lost 4 bases at V and 4 bases at J; junction bases unmatched: 5. CDR1 is SGHRS, CDR2 YFSETQ, per germline. The CDR3 reads CASSGGTGSETQYF. The CDR3 DNA reads as TGCGCCAGCAGCGGAGGGACAGGGTCAGAGACCCAGTACTTC.

The chain couples TRBV10-1 to TRBJ2-2, with 13 bases identical to TRBD2. V lost 2 bases to trimming and J lost 5 bases; unmatched junction nucleotides: 2. CDR1 is WNHNN and CDR2 is SYGVQD in the germline V gene (reference sequence). This CDR3 is built from 16 residues. DNA of the CDR3: TGCGCCAGCAGTGAGGCACTAGCGGGAGGGACCGGGGAGCTGTTTTTT. Its translation: CASSEALAGGTGELFF.

V and J are TRBV15 and TRBJ2-2; the D gene could be TRBD1 or TRBD2 (5 bases each). Germline assignment: CDR1 LNHNV and CDR2 YYDKDF (reference sequence). The germline V and J ends were trimmed by 2 bases and 4 bases, with 20 bases remaining between them. The CDR3 covers 18 residues. The chain's CDR3 is CATSRPIGAGLGTGELFF. For the CDR3, the DNA is TGTGCCACCAGCAGACCTATCGGGGCAGGGTTAGGCACCGGGGAGCTGTTTTTT.

The rearrangement links TRBV29-1 to TRBJ1-6; the match to TRBD1 covers 7 bases. CDR3 length: 17 amino acids. V was pared by 7 bases and J by 2 bases, with 14 bases of the junction left unmatched. Germline CDR1 is SQVTM and CDR2 is ANQGSEA. As DNA, the CDR3 is TGCAGCGCCACCTCTTATACCGGGACAGCCTATAATTCACCCCTCCACTTT. Its protein product is CSATSYTGTAYNSPLHF.

This clone appeared a few times. This chain joins TRBV7-6 and TRBJ1-3, with D possibly TRBD1 on 5 matching bases. Trimming took off 1 base at V and 3 bases at J, with 16 bases between the two ends. The CDR3 runs to 17 residues. Germline CDR1 SGHVS, CDR2 FNYEAQ. The CDR3 sequence is CASSLEPKRGDGNTIYF. CDR3 nucleotides: TGTGCCAGCAGCTTAGAACCAAAAAGGGGAGATGGAAACACCATATATTTT.

This clone came up a few times. This chain connects TRBV5-1 to TRBJ1-2, with TRBD1 matching 8 bases. V was pared by 4 bases and J by 8 bases, with 16 bases of the junction left unmatched. CDR1 is SGHRS, CDR2 YFSETQ, per germline. This CDR3 has 16 residues. The CDR3 loop reads CASSQTTGAAQRGYTF. The CDR3, as DNA: TGCGCCAGCAGCCAGACGACAGGGGCAGCTCAACGGGGCTACACCTTC. Drawing the rest from reference TRBV5-1 and TRBJ1-2, the complete variable domain is KAGVTQTPRYLIKTRGQQVTLSCSPISGHRSVSWYQQTPGQGLQFLFEYFSETQRNKGNFPGRFSGRQFSNSRSEMNVSTLELGDSALYLCASSQTTGAAQRGYTFGSGTRLTVV.

This clone was found a few times. V and J are TRBV30 and TRBJ1-6, with D maybe TRBD1 (5 bases). The CDR3 spans 15 residues. CDR1 and CDR2 from the germline V gene are GTSNPN and SVGIG (reference sequence). V gave up 5 bases and J gave up 7 bases, with 18 bases separating them. CDR3 nucleotides: TGTGCCTGGGGGTTGGAGGGGCCTTGGAATTCACCCCTCCACTTT. Amino acids: CAWGLEGPWNSPLHF.

The rearrangement links TRBV30 to TRBJ1-6; D is unresolved. The germline V gene has CDR1 GTSNPN and CDR2 SVGIG (reference sequence). This CDR3 region has 15 residues. Trimming pared 0 bases from V and 6 bases from J, leaving 12 bases between. This chain's CDR3 is CAWSVLGPSNSPLHF. The CDR3 DNA sequence: TGTGCCTGGAGTGTACTAGGGCCGAGTAATTCACCCCTCCACTTT.